The 17 T cell receptor beta chains below were found in one sample sequenced in a study of Graves' ophthalmopathy and Graves' hyperthyroidism. As the template, RNA transcripts were used to amplify TCR beta CDR3 regions. Second-round multiplex PCR followed a first-round RT-PCR using HTBI primers. From the multiplex PCR reads, TCRdb called clonotypes with MiXCR, one entry per CDR3 protein. The table lists around 670,000 distinct CDR3 sequences, roughly 41% of them singletons. The sequencing sample was made of peripheral blood. Receptor source: an adult man with Graves' ophthalmopathy.

This clonotype was observed a handful of times. The chain is built from TRBV2 and TRBJ1-1; no clear D. Trimming cost V 4 bases and J 1 base, with 10 bases left between them. CDR3 length: 14 amino acids. Germline CDR1 is SNHLY and CDR2 is FYNNEI. The CDR3 region has the DNA TGTGCCAGCAGTGCTAGACCGAGGAACACTGAAGCTTTCTTT. It encodes CASSARPRNTEAFF.

Only one count was recorded for this clonotype. This chain uses TRBV2 with TRBJ1-2; D uncertain. The CDR3 loop spans 14 amino acids. Germline CDR1 and CDR2: SNHLY and FYNNEI. Between the trimmed V and J ends, which lost 6 bases and 7 bases, there was a span of 18 bases. CDR3 nucleotide sequence: TGTGCCAGCAGAGACGGCCGATCTGCCTTTGGCTACACCTTC. Translated: CASRDGRSAFGYTF. The full variable domain, rest sourced from reference TRBV2 and TRBJ1-2, is EPEVTQTPSHQVTQMGQEVILRCVPISNHLYFYWYRQILGQKVEFLVSFYNNEISEKSEIFDDQFSVERPDGSNFTLKIRSTKLEDSAMYFCASRDGRSAFGYTFGSGTRLTVV.

The V and J genes are TRBV10-3 and TRBJ1-1; D gene unclear. Germline CDR1 is ENHRY and CDR2 is SYGVKD. V gave up 6 bases and J gave up 4 bases, with 15 bases separating them. The CDR3 runs 14 residues. The CDR3 sequence: CAISNLGPGTEAFF. The CDR3 nucleotides read TGTGCCATCAGCAATCTAGGGCCGGGCACTGAAGCTTTCTTT.

The rearrangement uses TRBV20-1 and TRBJ1-2; TRBD1 matches 8 bases. The CDR3 contains 14 residues. V was clipped by 2 bases and J by 4 bases; unmatched bases: 6. Per germline, CDR1 DFQATT and CDR2 SNEGSKA (reference sequence). The CDR3, as DNA: TGCAGTGCTAGACCTCCCGGGACAGGCTATGGCTACACCTTC. It translates to CSARPPGTGYGYTF.

This clonotype appeared many times. This rearrangement joins TRBV20-1 to TRBJ2-7; TRBD2 agrees at 7 bases. Germline V gene data show CDR1 as DFQATT and CDR2 as SNEGSKA (reference sequence). V was pared by 3 bases and J by 3 bases, with 2 bases of the junction left unmatched. The CDR3 has 12 amino acids. The CDR3: CSARGRGYEQYF. Written as DNA, the CDR3 is TGCAGTGCTAGGGGGAGGGGCTACGAGCAGTACTTC.

This clonotype was counted ten times or more. The chain is built from TRBV6-6 and TRBJ1-2; D call uncertain. Trimming removed 4 bases from V and 4 bases from J, with 7 bases in between. This CDR3 spans 12 amino acids. Germline CDR1 reads MNHNY; CDR2 reads SVGAGI (reference sequence). CDR3 DNA sequence: TGTGCCAGCAGTTCCCAACTCTATGGCTACACCTTC. Encoded protein: CASSSQLYGYTF.

A few counts support this clonotype. The chain is built from TRBV9 and TRBJ2-7, with 12 bases matching TRBD2. The CDR3 runs to 14 residues. V lost 5 bases, J lost 7 bases, and 7 bases stayed unmatched. CDR1 and CDR2 (germline): SGDLS, YYNGEE. The DNA for the CDR3 is TGTGCCAGCAGTTACACGACTAGCGGGGGAGAGCAGTACTTC. The encoded protein is CASSYTTSGGEQYF.

To note about this clonotype: A much larger clone differs from this one at a single base, so this may be a read error. The V gene is TRBV12-3 or TRBV12-4, the J gene TRBJ1-1, with D unresolved. The length of the CDR3 is 13 residues. The CDR3 nucleotides are TGTGCCTGCAGTTTATTGGGATACACTGAAGCTTTCTTT. Its protein is CACSLLGYTEAFF.

A word on this clonotype: Just one base apart from a much larger clone, this may be a read error. The CDR3 region has the DNA TGTGCCAGTAGTCGTGGGGCCGACGTCCTGACTTTC. Encoded protein: CASSRGADVLTF. V gene TRBV19 combines with J gene TRBJ2-6, with D maybe TRBD1 (5 bases). The CDR3 contains 12 residues. Per germline, CDR1 LNHDA and CDR2 SQIVND (reference sequence).

This clonotype was observed a handful of times. The chain employs TRBV9 and TRBJ2-7; 7 nucleotides line up with TRBD2. The CDR3 consists of 15 residues. After removal of 0 bases from V and 3 bases from J, the junction contained 6 bases not matched to a gene. The germline V gene has CDR1 SGDLS and CDR2 YYNGEE. The CDR3 spells CASSVGLGGNYEQYF. The CDR3 nucleotides read TGTGCCAGCAGCGTAGGGCTCGGGGGGAACTACGAGCAGTACTTC.

This clonotype was seen at least ten times. The chain has TRBV19 and TRBJ2-7; 10 nucleotides agree with TRBD2. Germline V lookup: CDR1 LNHDA, CDR2 SQIVND (reference sequence). V lost 4 bases, J lost 5 bases, and 2 bases stayed unmatched. The CDR3 is 13 residues long. CDR3 region: CASSRGLADEQYF. The CDR3 DNA sequence: TGTGCCAGTAGTAGAGGACTAGCGGACGAGCAGTACTTC.

This clonotype was found many times. Without the conserved terminal phenylalanine or tryptophan, this CDR3 likely stems from a read error. It is unclear where the CDR3 begins or ends on the DNA, so no DNA is shown, and the CDR3 is as TCRdb lists it. The V and J genes are TRBV29-1 and TRBJ2-7; TRBD1, the table's D call, lacks a check against the DNA. The CDR3 spans 9 amino acids, including both terminal residues. CDR1 is SQVTM and CDR2 is ANQGSEA in the germline V gene. CDR3 region: CSVGTGGCL.

This clonotype was seen ten or more times. This chain connects TRBV20-1 to TRBJ2-5, with a possible D match to TRBD1 (6 bases). V was clipped by 3 bases and J by 3 bases, with 11 bases between them. CDR3 size: 13 residues. The V gene's germline CDR1 is DFQATT and CDR2 SNEGSKA (reference sequence). CDR3 sequence: CSARGWTEETQYF. DNA of the CDR3: TGCAGTGCTAGGGGCTGGACAGAAGAGACCCAGTACTTC.

The chain combines TRBV25-1 with TRBJ1-2; 8 positions match TRBD1. The ends lost 6 bases at V and 7 bases at J; junction bases unmatched: 4. This CDR3 is 12 amino acids long. Germline CDR1 MGHDK, CDR2 SYGVNS. DNA for the CDR3: TGTGCCAGCAGAGGACAGGGCGTTGGCTACACCTTC. Translating it yields CASRGQGVGYTF.

This clonotype has more than one count but fewer than ten. The genes are TRBV20-1 and TRBJ1-5, with TRBD1 as a possible D gene (6 bases). CDR3 length equals 14 residues. Trimming cost V 7 bases and J 0 bases, with 13 bases left between them. CDR1 is DFQATT, CDR2 SNEGSKA, per germline (reference sequence). The CDR3 region is CSVSGAFSNQPQHF. The DNA of the CDR3 is TGCAGTGTTTCAGGGGCCTTTAGCAATCAGCCCCAGCATTTT.

Of note for this clonotype: Since a much larger clone is just one base distant, this may be a read error. The chain carries TRBV29-1 and TRBJ2-7, with D perhaps given as TRBD1 or TRBD2 (5 bases each). The CDR3 has 16 amino acids. Germline V gene sequence: CDR1 SQVTM, CDR2 ANQGSEA. Here the CDR3 reads CSVFGTPGRRSYGQYF. The CDR3 nucleotides are TGCAGCGTTTTCGGGACCCCCGGGCGACGCTCCTACGGGCAGTACTTC.

The chain couples TRBV10-1 to TRBJ2-7; 7 bases line up with TRBD1. This CDR3 contains 14 residues. Germline loops: CDR1 WNHNN, CDR2 SYGVQD (reference sequence). V was pared by 6 bases and J by 3 bases, with 8 bases of the junction left unmatched. This CDR3 reads CASSRDRVDYEQYF. CDR3 sequence (DNA): TGCGCCAGCAGCCGAGACAGGGTAGACTACGAGCAGTACTTC.